The source of this TCR beta chain is a study of blood T cell repertoires in COVID-19. This clone has a handful of counts. V dropped 4 bases and J dropped 5 bases, with 20 bases sitting between them. The CDR3 spans 16 residues. In germline, CDR1 is SGHVS, CDR2 FNYEAQ. Method: immunoSEQ multiplex PCR; TCRdb's copy keeps in-frame clones and lacks some. The sample records approximately 230,000 clones, about 90% being singletons. Sequenced material: PBMCs or T cells enriched from blood (not recorded which). The TCR originated in a woman aged 50 to 60 with acute COVID-19. This chain connects TRBV7-6 to TRBJ1-1; D is ambiguous. The CDR3 sequence is CASSSSPPSGRTEAFF. DNA of the CDR3: TGTGCCAGCAGCTCCTCTCCGCCGAGCGGAAGAACTGAAGCTTTCTTT.